Shown below are 29 T cell receptor beta chains from a single sample sequenced in a study of blood T cells in healthy people across ages. Primers used in a second PCR of roughly 7 to 12 cycles were a sample-barcoded 5' primer and a J-beta primer mix. One entry per CDR3 protein, called by TCRdb with MiXCR from the 5' RACE reads. The sample has 1.5 million or so distinct CDR3 sequences, roughly 40% seen once. Sequencing input: blood. All receptors derive from a woman aged 18-30 years in good health.

This clonotype was seen a few times. The chain recombines TRBV20-1 with TRBJ1-2; 7 nucleotides match TRBD1. CDR3 length: 16 residues. V was clipped by 2 bases and J by 4 bases; unmatched bases: 13. Germline CDR1 DFQATT, CDR2 SNEGSKA (reference sequence). CDR3: CSARLAGQDGTYGYTF. CDR3 nucleotides: TGCAGTGCTAGACTTGCCGGACAGGATGGGACCTATGGCTACACCTTC.

This clonotype was picked up a small number of times. This sequence joins TRBV20-1 and TRBJ2-5, with 9 positions matching TRBD2. Germline V lookup: CDR1 DFQATT, CDR2 SNEGSKA (reference sequence). The CDR3 is made up of 15 amino acids. V was clipped by 5 bases and J by 3 bases; unmatched bases: 10. CDR3 DNA: TGCAGTGCTCACGGTGGACTAGCGTTTGAAGAGACCCAGTACTTC. Protein sequence: CSAHGGLAFEETQYF.

The rearrangement uses TRBV5-1 and TRBJ2-5, with D perhaps TRBD2 (6 bases). Germline loops: CDR1 SGHRS, CDR2 YFSETQ. The CDR3 covers 19 residues. V was trimmed by 0 bases and J by 3 bases, leaving 24 bases between them. The CDR3 here is CASSLGIRGRRGWKETQYF. CDR3 coding DNA: TGCGCCAGCAGCTTGGGGATTCGTGGCAGGAGGGGTTGGAAAGAGACCCAGTACTTC. The complete variable domain, with remaining parts taken from reference TRBV5-1 and TRBJ2-5, reads KAGVTQTPRYLIKTRGQQVTLSCSPISGHRSVSWYQQTPGQGLQFLFEYFSETQRNKGNFPGRFSGRQFSNSRSEMNVSTLELGDSALYLCASSLGIRGRRGWKETQYFGPGTRLLVL.

This clonotype occurred a few times. The gene calls are TRBV2 and TRBJ2-7, with D unresolved. The germline V and J ends were trimmed by 4 bases and 4 bases, with 11 bases remaining between them. CDR3 length: 13 residues. Germline CDR1 is SNHLY and CDR2 is FYNNEI. The DNA for the CDR3 is TGTGCCAGCAGTGTAGAGTTTGGTTACGAGCAGTACTTC. Its protein product is CASSVEFGYEQYF.

This clonotype was observed once. The chain has TRBV2 and TRBJ2-5; 8 nucleotides agree with TRBD1. Trimming removed 4 bases from V and 6 bases from J; junction bases left unmatched: 10. Germline V CDR1 and CDR2: SNHLY, FYNNEI. This CDR3 has 15 amino acids. The CDR3 is CASSADRGGKKTQYF. The CDR3 nucleotides read TGTGCCAGCAGTGCAGACAGGGGAGGCAAAAAGACCCAGTACTTC.

The genes are TRBV7-3 and TRBJ2-3, with D maybe TRBD1 (6 bases). V was pared by 0 bases and J by 0 bases, with 13 bases between. Germline V CDR1 and CDR2: SGHTA, FQGTGA. The CDR3 contains 17 residues. The CDR3 reads CASSLTSWGPSTDTQYF. As DNA, the CDR3 is TGTGCCAGCAGCTTAACCTCATGGGGGCCTAGCACAGATACGCAGTATTTT.

There are a few counts of this clonotype. The chain uses TRBV21-1 and TRBJ1-1; the DNA was not used to check the table's D call, TRBD1. TRBV21-1 is labeled a pseudogene. The length of the CDR3 is 18 residues. This CDR3 reads CASTPHRVPSGQDTEAFF. CDR3 DNA sequence: TGTGCCAGCACCCCGCACAGGGTACCCTCGGGGCAAGACACTGAAGCTTTCTTT.

In its sample, this clonotype was seen many times. The chain carries TRBV6-6 and TRBJ2-1, with 8 positions matching TRBD1. The CDR3 contains 16 residues. After removal of 4 bases from V and 6 bases from J, the junction contained 11 bases not matched to a gene. CDR1 and CDR2 (germline): MNHNY, SVGAGI (reference sequence). The CDR3 DNA follows: TGTGCCAGCAGTTTTCCTCAGGGGGCCAGGGGCAATGAGCAGTTCTTC. Protein: CASSFPQGARGNEQFF.

There are a few counts of this clonotype. The rearrangement joins TRBV20-1 to TRBJ1-4; 8 bases are shared with TRBD1. Germline CDR1 is DFQATT and CDR2 is SNEGSKA (reference sequence). The CDR3 totals 14 residues. Trimming took 8 bases from V and 0 from J; bases not matched to a gene: 5. This CDR3 is CSPGQEATNEKLFF. The CDR3, as DNA: TGCAGTCCGGGACAGGAAGCAACTAATGAAAAACTGTTTTTT.

The chain is built from TRBV20-1 and TRBJ2-5; no reliable D call. Germline values: CDR1 DFQATT, CDR2 SNEGSKA (reference sequence). The V end lost 6 bases, the J end lost 11 bases, and 13 bases lay between the germline ends. The CDR3 consists of 10 residues. DNA of the CDR3: TGCAGTGCAACCGGTAATGAGCAGTACTTC. Residues: CSATGNEQYF.

This clonotype was seen a handful of times. The CDR3 coding sequence is TGCAGTGCTAGGGGAACATCTAGCGGAATTTACAATGAGCAGTTCTTC. Its protein product is CSARGTSSGIYNEQFF. J is TRBJ2-1 and V is TRBV20-1; 7 bases map to TRBD2. Per germline, CDR1 DFQATT and CDR2 SNEGSKA (reference sequence). This CDR3 spans 16 amino acids. The junction had 12 bases not matched to a gene; V was cut back by 3 bases and J by 4 bases.

In DNA, the CDR3 is TGTGCCACCAGTGACGGGACTAGCGGGCTCTTCACAGATACGCAGTATTTT. Translation gives CATSDGTSGLFTDTQYF. This chain links TRBV24-1 with TRBJ2-3; 12 bases are a match to TRBD2. J gave up 2 bases and V 4 bases, and 6 bases lay outside the gene matches. Germline V gene data show CDR1 as KGHDR and CDR2 as SFDVKD. This CDR3 spans 17 amino acids.

The V gene is TRBV11-2, the J gene TRBJ2-7, with D unclear. The CDR3 is 14 amino acids. The germline V and J ends were trimmed by 3 bases and 7 bases, with 16 bases remaining between them. CDR1 is SGHAT, CDR2 FQNNGV, per germline. The CDR3 reads CASSFDFARSEQYF. The CDR3 DNA is TGTGCCAGCAGCTTCGACTTCGCCCGGAGTGAGCAGTACTTC. The full variable domain, completed using reference TRBV11-2 and TRBJ2-7, is EAGVAQSPRYKIIEKRQSVAFWCNPISGHATLYWYQQILGQGPKLLIQFQNNGVVDDSQLPKDRFSAERLKGVDSTLKIQPAKLEDSAVYLCASSFDFARSEQYFGPGTRLTVT.

The chain links TRBV28 to TRBJ2-1; 7 nucleotides align to TRBD2. This CDR3 is built from 14 residues. From germline, CDR1 is MDHEN and CDR2 SYDVKM. V lost 5 bases to trimming and J lost 11 bases; unmatched junction nucleotides: 12. The CDR3 bases are TGTGCCAGCAGTCCTAACCGACTAGCCATGAAGCAGTTCTTC. It is translated as CASSPNRLAMKQFF.

The chain is built from TRBV12-3 or TRBV12-4 and TRBJ2-1; no firm D call. The tail of the sequence fits TRBJ2-7 better, so the J call may be wrong. This CDR3 has 16 residues. CDR3 sequence reads: CASSLARRLSYNEQYF. The CDR3 bases are TGTGCCAGCAGTTTAGCGCGGCGGCTCAGCTACAATGAGCAGTACTTC.

The rearrangement joins TRBV2 to TRBJ1-6, with unresolved D. Germline V gene data show CDR1 as SNHLY and CDR2 as FYNNEI. CDR3 length equals 14 residues. Between the trimmed V and J ends, which lost 2 bases and 7 bases, there was a span of 9 bases. CDR3 residues: CASSESGWNSPLHF. The DNA for the CDR3 is TGTGCCAGCAGTGAATCCGGGTGGAATTCACCCCTCCACTTT.

The rearrangement joins TRBV18 to TRBJ2-7; 10 bases are shared with TRBD2. The J segment lost 5 bases and the V segment lost 2 bases, leaving 6 bases of the junction unmatched. The CDR3 sequence is 15 residues long. Germline CDR1 is KGHSH and CDR2 is LQKENI. The CDR3 sequence: CASSPLSGGANEQYF. CDR3 DNA sequence: TGTGCCAGCTCACCATTGAGCGGGGGGGCCAACGAGCAGTACTTC.

This clonotype has just a few counts. V is TRBV4-1 and J is TRBJ1-3; no reliable D call. Germline loops: CDR1 MGHRA, CDR2 YSYEKL. V lost 4 bases and J lost 0, with 7 bases in between. This CDR3 has 14 amino acids. The CDR3 sequence is CASSRGSSGNTIYF. The CDR3 DNA sequence: TGCGCCAGCAGCCGGGGTAGCTCTGGAAACACCATATATTTT.

The chain links TRBV10-1 to TRBJ2-2, with D uncertain. CDR1 WNHNN and CDR2 SYGVQD come from the germline V gene (reference sequence). Trimming cost V 4 bases and J 4 bases, with 10 bases left between them. The CDR3 runs to 14 residues. In DNA, the CDR3 is TGCGCCAGCAGTGTAGGCGCATCCACCGGGGAGCTGTTTTTT. Amino acids: CASSVGASTGELFF.

On this clonotype itself: An end of the junction differs from the germline gene, which may be a read error. V usage is TRBV9 and J usage is TRBJ2-1; 9 nucleotides align to TRBD2. Per the germline V gene, CDR1 is SGDLS and CDR2 is YYNGEE. The CDR3 has 16 residues. The CDR3, as DNA: TGTACCAGCAGCGTATCGTCCCTAGCGGGGTACAATGAGCAGTTCTTC. Its translation is CTSSVSSLAGYNEQFF.

There are a few counts of this clonotype. The genes are TRBV20-1 and TRBJ1-1; D gene ambiguous. V was trimmed by 6 bases and J by 1 base, leaving 9 bases between them. CDR3 size: 12 residues. Germline V lookup: CDR1 DFQATT, CDR2 SNEGSKA (reference sequence). The CDR3 sequence: CSAIVWNTEAFF. CDR3 DNA sequence: TGCAGTGCCATCGTCTGGAACACTGAAGCTTTCTTT.

This clonotype was recorded a few times. This chain uses TRBV20-1 with TRBJ2-1, with D possibly matching TRBD2 (6 bases). Germline lookup yields CDR1 DFQATT and CDR2 SNEGSKA (reference sequence). The CDR3 extends over 16 amino acids. V shed 1 base and J shed 0 bases, with 13 bases lying between them. The CDR3 DNA is TGCAGTGCTAGAGCCCCGACTAGAAGCTCCTACAATGAGCAGTTCTTC. Residues: CSARAPTRSSYNEQFF.

The genes are TRBV9 and TRBJ2-7; 9 bases match TRBD2. V lost 3 bases, J lost 2 bases, and 6 bases stayed unmatched. CDR1 and CDR2 (germline): SGDLS, YYNGEE. This CDR3 is 15 amino acids long. The DNA for the CDR3 is TGTGCCAGCAGCGACCCACTAGCGGGCCCCTACGAGCAGTACTTC. Translating gives CASSDPLAGPYEQYF.

The V call is TRBV6-1, the J call TRBJ2-3; TRBD2 matches at 11 bases. J gave up 1 base and V 4 bases, and 4 bases lay outside the gene matches. This CDR3 is built from 16 residues. CDR1 and CDR2 (germline): MNHNS, SASEGT. The CDR3, as DNA: TGTGCCAGCAGTGTTATTAGCGGGGGGGGCACAGATACGCAGTATTTT. Amino acids: CASSVISGGGTDTQYF.

In its sample, this clonotype was seen a few times. The chain carries TRBV10-3 and TRBJ2-7, with 10 nucleotides matching TRBD1. Germline CDR1 ENHRY, CDR2 SYGVKD. This CDR3 comprises 13 residues. Losses at the gene ends were 9 bases for V and 1 base for J; bases not matched to a gene: 3. Here the CDR3 DNA reads TGTGCCATAAGGACAGGGGGTTCCTACGAGCAGTACTTC. Its translation is CAIRTGGSYEQYF.

This chain connects TRBV12-3 or TRBV12-4 to TRBJ1-1, with D perhaps TRBD1 (5 bases). V was clipped by 0 bases and J by 5 bases, with 13 bases between them. This CDR3 is 15 amino acids long. In DNA, the CDR3 is TGTGCCAGCAGTTTAGCGCATGGGGCTGGGACTGAAGCTTTCTTT. This translates into CASSLAHGAGTEAFF.

The rearrangement uses TRBV10-2 and TRBJ2-7; 11 positions match TRBD2. Germline lookup yields CDR1 WSHSY and CDR2 SAAADI. This CDR3 spans 18 amino acids. Trimming at V came to 0 bases and at J to 3 bases, leaving 10 bases not matched to a gene. The CDR3 region is CASSESLWLAGGFYEQYF. The CDR3 DNA reads TGCGCCAGCAGTGAGTCGCTGTGGCTAGCGGGAGGATTCTACGAGCAGTACTTC.

In this sample, this clonotype turned up a few times. This rearrangement joins TRBV4-2 to TRBJ1-6, with D tentatively TRBD1 (5 bases). Germline V lookup: CDR1 LGHNA, CDR2 YNFKEQ. The CDR3 length is 16 residues. V lost 0 bases and J lost 10, with 16 bases in between. The CDR3 is CASSQEGVRESSPLHF. CDR3 nucleotide sequence: TGTGCCAGCAGCCAAGAAGGGGTCCGGGAGTCGTCACCCCTCCACTTT.

This sequence joins TRBV12-3 or TRBV12-4 and TRBJ2-3; 8 bases fit TRBD2. This CDR3 region has 18 residues. The ends lost 9 bases at V and 3 bases at J; junction bases unmatched: 20. As DNA, the CDR3 is TGTGCCAGTAGCCTAGTCACTAGCGGCCTCGAGCCGACAGATACGCAGTATTTT. Its translation: CASSLVTSGLEPTDTQYF.